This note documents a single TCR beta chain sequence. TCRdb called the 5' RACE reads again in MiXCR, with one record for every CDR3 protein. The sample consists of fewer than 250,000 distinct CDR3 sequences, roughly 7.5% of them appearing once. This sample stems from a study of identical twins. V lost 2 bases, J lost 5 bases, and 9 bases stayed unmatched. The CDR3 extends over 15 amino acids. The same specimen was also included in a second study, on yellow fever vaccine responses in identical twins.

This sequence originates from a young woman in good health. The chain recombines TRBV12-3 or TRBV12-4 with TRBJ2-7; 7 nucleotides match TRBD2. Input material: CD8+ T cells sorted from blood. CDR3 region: CASSLSGGGRDEQYF. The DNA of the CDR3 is TGTGCCAGCAGTTTATCCGGGGGAGGGCGAGACGAGCAGTACTTC.